This TCR beta chain came from a study of neoadjuvant anti-PD-1 for oral cavity cancer. Blood libraries mostly used approximately 450 ng genomic DNA, six replicates each. Assay: immunoSEQ multiplex PCR; the TCRdb copy retains only in-frame clones and omits some. This sample has about 17,000 clones, with about 72% found just once. CDR3 length: 14 residues. Germline loops: CDR1 SGHRS, CDR2 YFSETQ. The ends were cut back, 2 bases at V and 2 bases at J, with 7 bases in the middle. PBMCs were not maintained or expanded in culture before analysis. J is TRBJ2-2 and V is TRBV5-1; possibly TRBD2 for D (5 bases). The sample here was PBMCs, taken before nivolumab (anti-PD-1) treatment. This receptor was obtained from a person between 40 and 79 years old with oral cavity squamous cell carcinoma. This CDR3 reads CASSFPSNTGELFF. CDR3 sequence (DNA): TGCGCCAGCAGCTTTCCTAGCAACACCGGGGAGCTGTTTTTT.